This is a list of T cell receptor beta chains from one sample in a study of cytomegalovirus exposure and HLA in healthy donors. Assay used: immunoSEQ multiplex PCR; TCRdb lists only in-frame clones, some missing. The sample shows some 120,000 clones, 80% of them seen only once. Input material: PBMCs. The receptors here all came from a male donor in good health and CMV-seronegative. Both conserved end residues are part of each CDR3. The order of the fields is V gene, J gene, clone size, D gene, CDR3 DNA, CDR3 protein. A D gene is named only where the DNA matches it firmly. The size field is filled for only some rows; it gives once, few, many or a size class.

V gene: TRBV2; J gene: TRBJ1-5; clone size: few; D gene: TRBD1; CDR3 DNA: TGTGCCAGCAGTGGGGGACAGGGGAACCAGCCCCAGCATTTT; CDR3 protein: CASSGGQGNQPQHF
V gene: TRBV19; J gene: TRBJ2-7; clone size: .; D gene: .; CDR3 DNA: TGTGCCAGTAGTATCCGGGAAGACTACGAGCAGTACTTC; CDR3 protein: CASSIREDYEQYF
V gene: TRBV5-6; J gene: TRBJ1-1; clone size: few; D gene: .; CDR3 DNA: TGTGCCAGCAGCTTATTACCAGTGAACACTGAAGCTTTCTTT; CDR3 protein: CASSLLPVNTEAFF
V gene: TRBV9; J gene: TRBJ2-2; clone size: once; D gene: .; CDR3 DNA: TGTGCCAGCAGCCTATCGGAGGGATTGAACACCGGGGAGCTGTTTTTT; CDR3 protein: CASSLSEGLNTGELFF
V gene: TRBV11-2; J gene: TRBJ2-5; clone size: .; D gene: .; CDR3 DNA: TGTGCCAGCAGCTTAGGGGGGCTAGCCGGGGTGCAGGAGACCCAGTACTTC; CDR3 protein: CASSLGGLAGVQETQYF
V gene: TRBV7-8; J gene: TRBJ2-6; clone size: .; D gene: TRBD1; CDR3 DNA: TGTGCCAGCAGCGAGTACAGGGGGTCTGGGGCCAACGTCCTGACTTTC; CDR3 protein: CASSEYRGSGANVLTF
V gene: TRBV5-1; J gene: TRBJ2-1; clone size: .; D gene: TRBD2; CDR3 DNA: TGCGCCAGCAGCTCACTAGCGGCTGCCTACAATGAGCAGTTCTTC; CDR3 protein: CASSSLAAAYNEQFF
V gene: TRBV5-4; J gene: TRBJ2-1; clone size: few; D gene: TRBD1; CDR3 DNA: TGTGCCAGCAGCTTGAGACAGGGGGCCTACAATGAGCAGTTCTTC; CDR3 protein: CASSLRQGAYNEQFF
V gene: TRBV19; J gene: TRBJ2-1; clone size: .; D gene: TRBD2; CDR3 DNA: TGTGCCACAGGACTAGCGGGACCCTCCTACAATGAGCAGTTCTTC; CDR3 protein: CATGLAGPSYNEQFF
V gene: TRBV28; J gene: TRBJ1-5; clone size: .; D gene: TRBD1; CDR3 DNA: TGTGCCAGCAGTACTCCTGGGACAGGGGTTGACCAGCCCCAGCATTTT; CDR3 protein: CASSTPGTGVDQPQHF
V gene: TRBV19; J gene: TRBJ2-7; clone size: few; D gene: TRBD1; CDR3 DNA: TGTGCCAGTAGGAAGACAGGGGGGTCCTACGAGCAGTACTTC; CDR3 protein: CASRKTGGSYEQYF
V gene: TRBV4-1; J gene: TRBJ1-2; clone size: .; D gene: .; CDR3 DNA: TGCGCCAGCAGCCACAGGGTCGGTGGTGATGGCTACACCTTC; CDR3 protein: CASSHRVGGDGYTF
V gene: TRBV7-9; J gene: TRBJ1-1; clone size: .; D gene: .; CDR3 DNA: TGTGCCAGCAGCTTAGACTCAGGGGTAGGGTACACTGAAGCTTTCTTT; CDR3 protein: CASSLDSGVGYTEAFF
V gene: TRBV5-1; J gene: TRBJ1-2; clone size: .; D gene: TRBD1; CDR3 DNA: TGCGCCAGTAACAGGGGAGAAGGATATGGCTACACCTTC; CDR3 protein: CASNRGEGYGYTF
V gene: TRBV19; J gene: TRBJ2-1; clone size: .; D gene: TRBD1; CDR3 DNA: TGTGCCAGTAGTCGCAGGGGGCTATACAATGAGCAGTTCTTC; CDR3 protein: CASSRRGLYNEQFF
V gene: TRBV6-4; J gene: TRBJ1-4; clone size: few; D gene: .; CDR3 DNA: TGTGCCAGCAGTGCGGGGTCGGAGGAAAAACTGTTTTTT; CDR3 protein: CASSAGSEEKLFF
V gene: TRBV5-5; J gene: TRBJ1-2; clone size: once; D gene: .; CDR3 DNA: TGTGCCAGCAGCCCTTGGGGGGGCGCGGGCTATGGCTACACCTTC; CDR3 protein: CASSPWGGAGYGYTF
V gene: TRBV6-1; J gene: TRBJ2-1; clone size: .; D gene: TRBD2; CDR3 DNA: TGTGCCGGGGGACTAGACTCCTACAATGAGCAGTTCTTC; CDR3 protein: CAGGLDSYNEQFF
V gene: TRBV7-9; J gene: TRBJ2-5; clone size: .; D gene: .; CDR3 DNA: TGTTCCATCGGACAGCGCCAAGAGACCCAGTACTTC; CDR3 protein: CSIGQRQETQYF
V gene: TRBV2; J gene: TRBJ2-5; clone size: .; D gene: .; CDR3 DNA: TGTGCCAGCACGCAGTACCAAGAGACCCAGTACTTC; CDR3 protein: CASTQYQETQYF
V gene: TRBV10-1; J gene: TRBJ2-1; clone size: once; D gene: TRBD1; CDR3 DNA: TGCGCCAGCAGTGCGACAGGGGCAACCTACAATGAGCAGTTCTTC; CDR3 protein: CASSATGATYNEQFF
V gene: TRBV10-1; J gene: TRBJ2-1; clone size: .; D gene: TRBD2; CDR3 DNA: TGCGCCAGCAGTGATGCGGGAGGGCCCAGAAATGAGCAGTTCTTC; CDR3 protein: CASSDAGGPRNEQFF
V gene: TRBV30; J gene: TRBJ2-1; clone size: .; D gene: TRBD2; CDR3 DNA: TGTGCCCGCTCCCAGGGCGGGAGAACCAATGAGCAGTTCTTC; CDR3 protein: CARSQGGRTNEQFF
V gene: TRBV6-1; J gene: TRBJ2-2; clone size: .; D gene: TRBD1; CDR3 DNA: TGTGCCAGCAGTGGCTACCCGGGACAGGGGGCGAACGGGGAGCTGTTTTTT; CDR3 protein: CASSGYPGQGANGELFF
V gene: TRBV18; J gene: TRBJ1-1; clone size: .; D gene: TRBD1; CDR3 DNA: TGTGCCAGCTCACCAAGGACAGGGGGAGTGGAAGCTTTCTTT; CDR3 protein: CASSPRTGGVEAFF
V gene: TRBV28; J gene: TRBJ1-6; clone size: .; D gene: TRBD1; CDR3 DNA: TGTGCCAGCACAGCCGGGACAGGGGCTTCACCCCTCCACTTT; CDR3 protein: CASTAGTGASPLHF
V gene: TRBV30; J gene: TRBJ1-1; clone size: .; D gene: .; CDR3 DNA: TGTGCCTGGAGGATCCGGGGTCCAACCGCTGAAGCTTTCTTT; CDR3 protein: CAWRIRGPTAEAFF
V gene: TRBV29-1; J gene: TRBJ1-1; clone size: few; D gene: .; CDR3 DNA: TGCAGCGTGGGGGGACGGATGAACACTGAAGCTTTCTTT; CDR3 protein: CSVGGRMNTEAFF
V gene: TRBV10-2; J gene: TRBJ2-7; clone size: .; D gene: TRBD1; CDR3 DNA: TGCGCCAGCACTCCGGGACAGTCCTACGAGCAGTACTTC; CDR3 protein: CASTPGQSYEQYF
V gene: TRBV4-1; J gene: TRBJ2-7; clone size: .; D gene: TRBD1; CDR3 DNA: TGCGCCAGCAGCCAAGACTGGCCAGGGGGCGAGCAGTACTTC; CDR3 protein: CASSQDWPGGEQYF
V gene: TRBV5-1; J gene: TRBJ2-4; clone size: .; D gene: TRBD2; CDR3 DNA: TGCGCCAGCAGCCCCAGCGGGGTCCTAGCCAAAAACATTCAGTACTTC; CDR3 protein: CASSPSGVLAKNIQYF
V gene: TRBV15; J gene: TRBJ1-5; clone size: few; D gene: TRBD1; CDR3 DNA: TGTGCCACCAGCATTGGGACAGTATTCAATCAGCCCCAGCATTTT; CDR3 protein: CATSIGTVFNQPQHF
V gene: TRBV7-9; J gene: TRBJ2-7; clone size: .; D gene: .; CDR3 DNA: TGTGCCAGCAGCTCCCCGGTTGTCCCGATCAGGGGGGCTCACTACGAGCAGTACTTC; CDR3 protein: CASSSPVVPIRGAHYEQYF
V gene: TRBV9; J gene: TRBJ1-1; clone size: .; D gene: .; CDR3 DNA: TGTGCCAGCAGCCTACTTGGGGCGAGGACTGAAGCTTTCTTT; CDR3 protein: CASSLLGARTEAFF
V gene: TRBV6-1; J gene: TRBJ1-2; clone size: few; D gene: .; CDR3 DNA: TGTGCCAGCAGTGAAGTAGGAGTGGGGAGCTATGGCTACACCTTC; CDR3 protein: CASSEVGVGSYGYTF
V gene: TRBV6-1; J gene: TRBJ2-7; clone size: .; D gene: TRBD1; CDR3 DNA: TGTGCCAGCAGTGCGCTGTCCGGGACAGGCCCCTACGAGCAGTACTTC; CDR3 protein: CASSALSGTGPYEQYF
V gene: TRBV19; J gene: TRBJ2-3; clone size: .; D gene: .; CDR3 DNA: TGTGCCAGTAGTATTATGGTGGCTAGTTCAGATACGCAGTATTTT; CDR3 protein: CASSIMVASSDTQYF
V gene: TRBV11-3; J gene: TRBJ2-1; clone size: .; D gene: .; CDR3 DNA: TGTGCCAGCAGCTTACAGGGTGACTCCTACAATGAGCAGTTCTTC; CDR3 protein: CASSLQGDSYNEQFF
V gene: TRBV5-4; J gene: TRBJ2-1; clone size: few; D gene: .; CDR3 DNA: TGTGCCAGCAGCTTGTTCTTCGGCTCCTACAATGAGCAGTTCTTC; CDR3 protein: CASSLFFGSYNEQFF
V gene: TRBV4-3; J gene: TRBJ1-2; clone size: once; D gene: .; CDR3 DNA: TGCGCCAGCAGCCAACAGGGAGGGCAGGGCTATGGCTACACCTTC; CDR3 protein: CASSQQGGQGYGYTF
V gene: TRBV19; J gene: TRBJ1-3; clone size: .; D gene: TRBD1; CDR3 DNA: TGTGCCAGTACCGACAGGGATTCTGGAAACACCATATATTTT; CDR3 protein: CASTDRDSGNTIYF
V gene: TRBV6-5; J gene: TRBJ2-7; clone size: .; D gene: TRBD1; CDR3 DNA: TGTGCCAGCAGCCATGGACAGGTCTACTCCTACGAGCAGTACTTC; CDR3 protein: CASSHGQVYSYEQYF
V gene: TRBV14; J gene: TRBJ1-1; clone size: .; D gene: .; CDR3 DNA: TGTGCCAGCAGCCAAGCCGGGACATTTCACGATGAAGCTTTCTTT; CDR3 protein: CASSQAGTFHDEAFF
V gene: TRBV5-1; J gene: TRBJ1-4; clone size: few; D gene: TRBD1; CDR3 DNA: TGCGCCAGCAGCCCAGGGGGGAATACTGAAAAACTGTTTTTT; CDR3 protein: CASSPGGNTEKLFF
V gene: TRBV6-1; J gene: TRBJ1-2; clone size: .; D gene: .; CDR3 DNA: TGTGCCAGCAGCGCTTTGAGGCATGATGGCTACACCTTC; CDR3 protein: CASSALRHDGYTF
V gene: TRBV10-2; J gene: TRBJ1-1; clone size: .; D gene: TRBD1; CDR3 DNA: TGCGCCAGCAGAGCGACAGGGTATACTGAAGCTTTCTTT; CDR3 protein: CASRATGYTEAFF
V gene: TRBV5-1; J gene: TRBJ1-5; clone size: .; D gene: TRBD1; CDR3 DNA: TGCGCCAGCAGCCCAGGGGACAGGGGGTTCGGTCAGCCCCAGCATTTT; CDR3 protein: CASSPGDRGFGQPQHF
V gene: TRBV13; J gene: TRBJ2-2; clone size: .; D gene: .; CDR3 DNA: TGTGCCAGCAGCTTAGGGGGGCATGGCGGGGAGCTGTTTTTT; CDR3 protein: CASSLGGHGGELFF
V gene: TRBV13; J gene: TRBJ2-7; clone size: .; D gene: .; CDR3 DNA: TGTGCCAGCAGCTTAGCCTCGACAGAGCCTCAGTTC; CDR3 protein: CASSLASTEPQF